The subject of this entry is one T cell receptor beta chain. The antigen remains undetermined. The CDR3 length is 12 residues. Trimming took 0 bases from V and 13 from J, leaving 10 bases between them. Per the germline V gene, CDR1 is SGHTA and CDR2 is FQGNSA. Using RNA transcripts, the TCR beta CDR3 regions were amplified. First-round RT-PCR employed HTBI primers, with a second-round multiplex PCR after it. Via MiXCR, TCRdb re-called the multiplex PCR reads, giving one row per CDR3 protein. Here the sample spans fewer than 250,000 distinct CDR3 sequences, over 25% being singletons. This specimen belongs to a study of Graves' ophthalmopathy and Graves' hyperthyroidism. Study-wide findings and caveats: Cross-validated, the 13-signature model showed 87.88%/81.08% sensitivity/specificity, and 80%/75% in the test set. Sensitivity of approximately 70% and specificity of around 72% were achieved by the model that predicted ophthalmopathy progression.

Exclusion covered patients with other autoimmune diseases or uncontrolled infections (as well as pregnancy or lactation). Out of about 11 ml of fresh peripheral blood, PBMCs were obtained. This sequence originates from a man aged 45 to 65 with Graves' ophthalmopathy. The chain uses TRBV7-2 and TRBJ2-4; D possibly corresponds to TRBD2 (5 bases). The sequenced sample consisted of peripheral blood. The CDR3 protein is CASSLAREQQYF. For the CDR3, the DNA is TGTGCCAGCAGCTTAGCGAGGGAGCAACAGTACTTC. Supplemented by reference TRBV7-2 and TRBJ2-4, the full variable domain reads GAGVSQSPSNKVTEKGKDVELRCDPISGHTALYWYRQSLGQGLEFLIYFQGNSAPDKSGLPSDRFSAERTGGSVSTLTIQRTQQEDSAVYLCASSLAREQQYFGAGTRLSVL.